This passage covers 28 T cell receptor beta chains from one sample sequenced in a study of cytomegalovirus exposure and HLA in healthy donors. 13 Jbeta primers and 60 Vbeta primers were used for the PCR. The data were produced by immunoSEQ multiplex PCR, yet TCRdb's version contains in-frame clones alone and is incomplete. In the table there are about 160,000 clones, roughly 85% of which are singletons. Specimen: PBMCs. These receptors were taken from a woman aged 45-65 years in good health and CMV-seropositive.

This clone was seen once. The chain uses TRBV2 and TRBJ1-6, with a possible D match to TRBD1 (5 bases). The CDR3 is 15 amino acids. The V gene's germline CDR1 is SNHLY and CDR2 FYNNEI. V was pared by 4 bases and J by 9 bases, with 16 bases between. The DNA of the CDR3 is TGTGCCAGCAGTGTTGCGGGGGGTTCGAGTTCACCCCTCCACTTT. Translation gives CASSVAGGSSSPLHF.

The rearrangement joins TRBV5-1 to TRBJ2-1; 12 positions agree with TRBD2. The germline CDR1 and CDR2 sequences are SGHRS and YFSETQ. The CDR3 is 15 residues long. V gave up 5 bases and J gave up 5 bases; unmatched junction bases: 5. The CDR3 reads CASRETSGGHNEQFF. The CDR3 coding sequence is TGCGCCAGCAGGGAGACTAGCGGGGGACACAATGAGCAGTTCTTC.

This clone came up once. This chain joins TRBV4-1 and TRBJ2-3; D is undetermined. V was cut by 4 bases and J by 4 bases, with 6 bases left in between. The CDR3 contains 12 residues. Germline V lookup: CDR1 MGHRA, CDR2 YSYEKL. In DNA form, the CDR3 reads TGCGCCAGCAGCCTTATGTCAGATACGCAGTATTTT. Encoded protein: CASSLMSDTQYF.

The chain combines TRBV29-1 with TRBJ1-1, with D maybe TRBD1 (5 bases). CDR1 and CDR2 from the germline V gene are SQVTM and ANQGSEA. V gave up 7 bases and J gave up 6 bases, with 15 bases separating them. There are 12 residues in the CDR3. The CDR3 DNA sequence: TGCAGCGCCGGGACTGAGCTCGCTGAAGCTTTCTTT. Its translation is CSAGTELAEAFF.

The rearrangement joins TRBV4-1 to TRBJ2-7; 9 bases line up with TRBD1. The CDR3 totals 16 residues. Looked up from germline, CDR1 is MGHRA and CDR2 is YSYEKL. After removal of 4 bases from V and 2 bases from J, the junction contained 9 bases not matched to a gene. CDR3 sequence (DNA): TGCGCCAGCAGCCCCCTTCGAGGGACAGGGACCTACGAGCAGTACTTC. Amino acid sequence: CASSPLRGTGTYEQYF.

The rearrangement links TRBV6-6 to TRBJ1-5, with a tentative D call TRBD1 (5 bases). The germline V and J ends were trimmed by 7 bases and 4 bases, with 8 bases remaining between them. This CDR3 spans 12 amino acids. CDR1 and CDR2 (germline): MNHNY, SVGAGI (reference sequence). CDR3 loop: CASTGPNQPQHF. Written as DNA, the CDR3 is TGTGCCAGCACAGGGCCGAATCAGCCCCAGCATTTT.

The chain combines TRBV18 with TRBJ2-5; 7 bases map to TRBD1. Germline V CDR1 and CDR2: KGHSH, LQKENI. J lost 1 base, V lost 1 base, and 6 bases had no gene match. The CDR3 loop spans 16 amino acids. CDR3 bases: TGTGCCAGCTCACCACAGGGGGCGAAGATCCAAGAGACCCAGTACTTC. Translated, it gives CASSPQGAKIQETQYF.

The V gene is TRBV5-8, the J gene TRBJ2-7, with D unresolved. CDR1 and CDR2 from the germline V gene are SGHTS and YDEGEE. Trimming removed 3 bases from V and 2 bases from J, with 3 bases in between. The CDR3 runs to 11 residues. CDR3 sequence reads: CASSSAYEQYF. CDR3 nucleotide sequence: TGTGCCAGCAGCTCAGCCTACGAGCAGTACTTC.

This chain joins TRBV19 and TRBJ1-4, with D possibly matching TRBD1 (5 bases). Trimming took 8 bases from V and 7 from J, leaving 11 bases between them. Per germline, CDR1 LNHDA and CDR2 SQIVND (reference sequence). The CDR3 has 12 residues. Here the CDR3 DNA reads TGTGCCAGTTCCGGGGGAGGTGAAAAACTGTTTTTT. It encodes CASSGGGEKLFF.

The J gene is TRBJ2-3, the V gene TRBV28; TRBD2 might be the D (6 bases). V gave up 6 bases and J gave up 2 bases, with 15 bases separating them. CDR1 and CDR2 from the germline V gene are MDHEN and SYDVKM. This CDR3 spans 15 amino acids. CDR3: CASSPQLAPTDTQYF. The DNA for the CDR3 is TGTGCCAGCAGCCCTCAACTAGCCCCCACAGATACGCAGTATTTT.

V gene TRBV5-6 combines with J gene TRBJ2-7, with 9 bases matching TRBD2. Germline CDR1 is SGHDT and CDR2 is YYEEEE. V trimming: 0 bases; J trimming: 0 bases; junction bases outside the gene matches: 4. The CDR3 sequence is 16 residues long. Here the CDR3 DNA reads TGTGCCAGCAGCTTGGTAGGGCGGGGGGGCTCCTACGAGCAGTACTTC. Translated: CASSLVGRGGSYEQYF.

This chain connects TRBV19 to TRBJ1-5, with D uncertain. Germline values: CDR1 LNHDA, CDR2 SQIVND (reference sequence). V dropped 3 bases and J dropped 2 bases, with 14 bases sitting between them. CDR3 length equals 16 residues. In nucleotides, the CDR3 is TGTGCCAGTAGTATCTACCCCCGGGGTGGCAATCAGCCCCAGCATTTT. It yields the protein CASSIYPRGGNQPQHF.

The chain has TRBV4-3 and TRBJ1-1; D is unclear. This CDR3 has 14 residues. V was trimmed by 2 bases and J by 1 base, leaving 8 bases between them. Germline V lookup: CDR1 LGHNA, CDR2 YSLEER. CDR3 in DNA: TGCGCCAGCAGCCAATATTCAGGGAACACTGAAGCTTTCTTT. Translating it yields CASSQYSGNTEAFF.

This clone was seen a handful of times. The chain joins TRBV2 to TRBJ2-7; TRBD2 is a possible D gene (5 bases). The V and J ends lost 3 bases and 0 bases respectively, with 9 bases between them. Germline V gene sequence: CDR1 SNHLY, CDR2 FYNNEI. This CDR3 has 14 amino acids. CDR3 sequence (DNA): TGTGCCAGCAGTGACGGAGGATACTCCTACGAGCAGTACTTC. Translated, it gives CASSDGGYSYEQYF.

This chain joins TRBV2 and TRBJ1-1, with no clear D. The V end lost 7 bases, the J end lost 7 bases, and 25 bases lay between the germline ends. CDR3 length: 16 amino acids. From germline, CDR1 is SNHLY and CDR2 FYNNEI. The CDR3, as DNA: TGTGCCAGCACTAGGGAGAGTGGGGTTCTGATGGGTGAAGCTTTCTTT. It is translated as CASTRESGVLMGEAFF.

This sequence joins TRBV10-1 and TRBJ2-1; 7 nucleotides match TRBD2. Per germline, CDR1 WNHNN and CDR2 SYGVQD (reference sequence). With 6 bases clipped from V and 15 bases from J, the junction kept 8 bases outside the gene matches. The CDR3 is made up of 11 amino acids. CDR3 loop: CASRDGGFRFF. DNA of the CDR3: TGCGCCAGCAGGGACGGGGGGTTCAGGTTCTTC.

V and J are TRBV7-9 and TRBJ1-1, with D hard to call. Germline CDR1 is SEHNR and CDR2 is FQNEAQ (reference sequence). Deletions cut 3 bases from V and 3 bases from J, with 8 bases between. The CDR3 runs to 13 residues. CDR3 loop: CASSLGGDTEAFF. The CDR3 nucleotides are TGTGCCAGCAGCTTGGGCGGGGACACTGAAGCTTTCTTT.

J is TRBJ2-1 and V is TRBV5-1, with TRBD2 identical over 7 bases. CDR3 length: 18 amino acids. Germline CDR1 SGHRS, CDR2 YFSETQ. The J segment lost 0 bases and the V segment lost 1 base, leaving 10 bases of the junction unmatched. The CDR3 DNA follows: TGCGCCAGCAGCTTGTCATGGGCGGGAGTACACTCCTACAATGAGCAGTTCTTC. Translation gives CASSLSWAGVHSYNEQFF.

The CDR3 is CASRGRGQGGLSWSGEQYF. The DNA of the CDR3 is TGTGCAAGTCGCGGAAGGGGACAGGGGGGACTTAGTTGGTCGGGCGAGCAGTACTTC. This sequence joins TRBV12-2 and TRBJ2-7; the table's D call TRBD1 went unverified against the DNA. TRBV12-2 counts as a pseudogene. The CDR3 loop spans 19 amino acids.

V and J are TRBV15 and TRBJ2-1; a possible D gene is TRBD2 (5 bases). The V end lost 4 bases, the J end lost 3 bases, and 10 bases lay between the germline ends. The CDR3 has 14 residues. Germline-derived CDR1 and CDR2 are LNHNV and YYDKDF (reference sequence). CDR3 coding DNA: TGTGCCACCAGCAAAACTAGAAGCTACAATGAGCAGTTCTTC. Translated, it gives CATSKTRSYNEQFF.

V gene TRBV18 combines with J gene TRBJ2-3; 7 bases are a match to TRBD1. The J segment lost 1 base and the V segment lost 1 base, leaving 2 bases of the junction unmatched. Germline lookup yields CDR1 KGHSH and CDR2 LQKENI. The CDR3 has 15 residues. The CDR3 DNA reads TGTGCCAGCTCACCACGACAGGGAGGCACAGATACGCAGTATTTT. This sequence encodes CASSPRQGGTDTQYF.

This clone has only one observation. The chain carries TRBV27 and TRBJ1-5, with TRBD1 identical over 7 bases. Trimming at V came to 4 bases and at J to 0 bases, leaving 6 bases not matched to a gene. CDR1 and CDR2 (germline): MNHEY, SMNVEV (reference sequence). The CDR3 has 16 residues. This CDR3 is CASSSGQFYSNQPQHF. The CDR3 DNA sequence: TGTGCCAGCAGTTCGGGACAGTTTTATAGCAATCAGCCCCAGCATTTT.

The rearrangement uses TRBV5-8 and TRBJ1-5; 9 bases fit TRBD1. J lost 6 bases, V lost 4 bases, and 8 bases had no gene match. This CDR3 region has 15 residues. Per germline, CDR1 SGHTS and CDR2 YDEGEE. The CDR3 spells CASSEYGQGIQPQHF. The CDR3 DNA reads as TGTGCCAGCAGCGAGTATGGACAGGGGATTCAGCCCCAGCATTTT. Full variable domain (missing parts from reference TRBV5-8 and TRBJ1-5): EAGVTQSPTHLIKTRGQQATLRCSPISGHTSVYWYQQALGLGLQFLLWYDEGEERNRGNFPPRFSGRQFPNYSSELNVNALELEDSALYLCASSEYGQGIQPQHFGDGTRLSIL.

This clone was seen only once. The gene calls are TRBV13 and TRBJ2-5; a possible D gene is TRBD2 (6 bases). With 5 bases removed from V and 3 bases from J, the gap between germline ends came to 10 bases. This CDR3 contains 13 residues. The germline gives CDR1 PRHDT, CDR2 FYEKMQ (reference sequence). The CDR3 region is CASSPGGKETQYF. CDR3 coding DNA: TGTGCCAGCAGCCCAGGAGGGAAAGAGACCCAGTACTTC.

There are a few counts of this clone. The CDR3 sequence is CASSLDRAYGYTF. Here the CDR3 DNA reads TGTGCCAGCAGTTTAGACAGGGCCTATGGCTACACCTTC. This chain joins TRBV28 and TRBJ1-2; TRBD1 matches at 7 bases. The CDR3 sequence is 13 residues long. The V gene's germline CDR1 is MDHEN and CDR2 SYDVKM. The ends lost 2 bases at V and 4 bases at J; junction bases unmatched: 1.

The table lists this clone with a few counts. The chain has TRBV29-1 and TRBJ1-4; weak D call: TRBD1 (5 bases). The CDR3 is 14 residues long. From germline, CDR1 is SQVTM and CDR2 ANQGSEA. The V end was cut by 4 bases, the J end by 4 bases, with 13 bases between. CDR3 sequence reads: CSVGLTEVNEKLFF. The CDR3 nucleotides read TGCAGCGTTGGTTTGACAGAAGTTAATGAAAAACTGTTTTTT.

In DNA form, the CDR3 reads TGCAGCGCCTACATAGCGGGCGAGCAGTACTTC. Translating gives CSAYIAGEQYF. The chain combines TRBV29-1 with TRBJ2-7; 7 bases align to TRBD2. This CDR3 comprises 11 residues. V was clipped by 7 bases and J by 6 bases; unmatched bases: 6. Looked up from germline, CDR1 is SQVTM and CDR2 is ANQGSEA.

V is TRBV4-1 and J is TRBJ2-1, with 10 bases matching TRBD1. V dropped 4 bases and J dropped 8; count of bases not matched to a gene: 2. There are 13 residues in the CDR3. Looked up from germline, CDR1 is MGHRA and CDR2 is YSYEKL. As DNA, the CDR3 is TGCGCCAGCAGCCGACAGGGGGCTGATGAGCAGTTCTTC. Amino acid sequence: CASSRQGADEQFF.